The T cell receptor (beta chain) described here comes from a study of blood T cell repertoires in COVID-19. Background on the study: Researchers got acute and convalescent COVID-19 samples from the United States, Italy and Spain. PBMCs, B-cell-depleted T cells, or T cells were the source of the cDNA or gDNA that made up the material.

The germline V gene encodes CDR1 MDHEN and CDR2 SYDVKM. CDR3 length: 13 residues. V was shortened by 7 bases and J by 7 bases, with 16 bases between the two germline ends. Profiled with immunoSEQ multiplex PCR; TCRdb holds only in-frame clones, not every one. The sample includes tens of thousands of clones, about 80% of them seen just once. The J gene is TRBJ1-1, the V gene TRBV28; possible D gene TRBD1, 5 bases. Material for sequencing was peripheral blood. The TCR was taken from a man aged 65-85 years with acute or convalescent COVID-19. CDR3 nucleotides: TGTGCCAGCATCGGGCAGGGATACGGTGAAGCTTTCTTT. The encoded protein is CASIGQGYGEAFF. The full variable domain, rest sourced from reference TRBV28 and TRBJ1-1, is DVKVTQSSRYLVKRTGEKVFLECVQDMDHENMFWYRQDPGLGLRLIYFSYDVKMKEKGDIPEGYSVSREKKERFSLILESASTNQTSMYLCASIGQGYGEAFFGQGTRLTVV.